This T cell receptor (beta chain) came from a study of technical replicates of blood from several donors (dated by TCRdb to 2016 to 2017). This clone was counted a single time. This receptor's antigen is unknown. Nothing much larger sits one base from this clone, and base qualities are not available. The trim is 2 bases for V and 0 bases for J, with a gap of 6 bases between the germline ends. Sequences SGDLS (CDR1) and YYNGEE (CDR2) are obtained from the germline V gene. Taken from cysteine to phenylalanine, the CDR3 has 15 residues. Only the CDR3 region is kept as DNA, spanning 45 bases read in frame from base 1. Libraries were constructed by the immunoSEQ multiplex PCR assay. The immuneACCESS repertoire file appears here via TCRdb, limited to in-frame rearrangements. These files lack a portion of the clones; in checked studies, under half of the deficit traces to unresolved V genes, and the cause of the others is not known. The sample table lists more than 75,000 clones, about 94% of them with a count of one. Of the sample, about 0.25% is held by the ten largest clones.

The rearrangement joined TRBV9 to TRBJ2-6, with no reliable assignment of the D segment. The sequencing input was T cells isolated from PBMCs. The source of this sequence is a human donor in good health. CDR3 protein: CASSVQASGANVLTF. The nucleotide sequence is given as TGTGCCAGCAGCGTTCAGGCCTCTGGGGCCAACGTCCTGACTTTC.